This TCR beta chain came from a study of T cell changes during pregnancy in multiple sclerosis. Some clones are missing from TCRdb's copy, which holds only in-frame ones; the method was immunoSEQ multiplex PCR. The sample carries 45,000 to 65,000 clones, 92% recorded once. This clone was counted once. The length of the CDR3 is 15 residues. The V gene's germline CDR1 is SNHLY and CDR2 FYNNEI. Trimming shortened V by 5 bases and J by 0 bases, and 14 bases separated the two germline ends. Specimen: CD4+ T cells from peripheral blood mononuclear cells, collected after pregnancy. The chain uses TRBV2 and TRBJ2-7, with D perhaps TRBD1 (6 bases). The receptor's source is a female donor with multiple sclerosis, enrolled in a pregnancy study. CDR3 in DNA: TGTGCCAGCAGTCGACAGGCCACGAGCTCCTACGAGCAGTACTTC. The encoded protein is CASSRQATSSYEQYF.